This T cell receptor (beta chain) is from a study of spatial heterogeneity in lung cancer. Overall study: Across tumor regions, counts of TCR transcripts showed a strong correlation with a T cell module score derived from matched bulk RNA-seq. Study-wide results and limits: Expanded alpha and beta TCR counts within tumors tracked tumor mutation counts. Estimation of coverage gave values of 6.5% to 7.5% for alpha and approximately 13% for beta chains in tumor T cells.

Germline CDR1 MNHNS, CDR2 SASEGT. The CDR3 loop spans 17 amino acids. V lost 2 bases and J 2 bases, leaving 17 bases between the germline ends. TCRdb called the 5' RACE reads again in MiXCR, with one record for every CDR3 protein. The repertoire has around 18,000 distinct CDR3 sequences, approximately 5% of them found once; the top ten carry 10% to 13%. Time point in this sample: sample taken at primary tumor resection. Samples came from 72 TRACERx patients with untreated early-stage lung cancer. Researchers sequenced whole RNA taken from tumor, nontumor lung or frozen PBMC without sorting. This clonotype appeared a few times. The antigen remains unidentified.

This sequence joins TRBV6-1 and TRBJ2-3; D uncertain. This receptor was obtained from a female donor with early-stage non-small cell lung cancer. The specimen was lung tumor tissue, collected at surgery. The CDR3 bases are TGTGCCAGCAGTGAAATGTTATTCGAAGGTTCCACAGATACGCAGTATTTT. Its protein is CASSEMLFEGSTDTQYF.